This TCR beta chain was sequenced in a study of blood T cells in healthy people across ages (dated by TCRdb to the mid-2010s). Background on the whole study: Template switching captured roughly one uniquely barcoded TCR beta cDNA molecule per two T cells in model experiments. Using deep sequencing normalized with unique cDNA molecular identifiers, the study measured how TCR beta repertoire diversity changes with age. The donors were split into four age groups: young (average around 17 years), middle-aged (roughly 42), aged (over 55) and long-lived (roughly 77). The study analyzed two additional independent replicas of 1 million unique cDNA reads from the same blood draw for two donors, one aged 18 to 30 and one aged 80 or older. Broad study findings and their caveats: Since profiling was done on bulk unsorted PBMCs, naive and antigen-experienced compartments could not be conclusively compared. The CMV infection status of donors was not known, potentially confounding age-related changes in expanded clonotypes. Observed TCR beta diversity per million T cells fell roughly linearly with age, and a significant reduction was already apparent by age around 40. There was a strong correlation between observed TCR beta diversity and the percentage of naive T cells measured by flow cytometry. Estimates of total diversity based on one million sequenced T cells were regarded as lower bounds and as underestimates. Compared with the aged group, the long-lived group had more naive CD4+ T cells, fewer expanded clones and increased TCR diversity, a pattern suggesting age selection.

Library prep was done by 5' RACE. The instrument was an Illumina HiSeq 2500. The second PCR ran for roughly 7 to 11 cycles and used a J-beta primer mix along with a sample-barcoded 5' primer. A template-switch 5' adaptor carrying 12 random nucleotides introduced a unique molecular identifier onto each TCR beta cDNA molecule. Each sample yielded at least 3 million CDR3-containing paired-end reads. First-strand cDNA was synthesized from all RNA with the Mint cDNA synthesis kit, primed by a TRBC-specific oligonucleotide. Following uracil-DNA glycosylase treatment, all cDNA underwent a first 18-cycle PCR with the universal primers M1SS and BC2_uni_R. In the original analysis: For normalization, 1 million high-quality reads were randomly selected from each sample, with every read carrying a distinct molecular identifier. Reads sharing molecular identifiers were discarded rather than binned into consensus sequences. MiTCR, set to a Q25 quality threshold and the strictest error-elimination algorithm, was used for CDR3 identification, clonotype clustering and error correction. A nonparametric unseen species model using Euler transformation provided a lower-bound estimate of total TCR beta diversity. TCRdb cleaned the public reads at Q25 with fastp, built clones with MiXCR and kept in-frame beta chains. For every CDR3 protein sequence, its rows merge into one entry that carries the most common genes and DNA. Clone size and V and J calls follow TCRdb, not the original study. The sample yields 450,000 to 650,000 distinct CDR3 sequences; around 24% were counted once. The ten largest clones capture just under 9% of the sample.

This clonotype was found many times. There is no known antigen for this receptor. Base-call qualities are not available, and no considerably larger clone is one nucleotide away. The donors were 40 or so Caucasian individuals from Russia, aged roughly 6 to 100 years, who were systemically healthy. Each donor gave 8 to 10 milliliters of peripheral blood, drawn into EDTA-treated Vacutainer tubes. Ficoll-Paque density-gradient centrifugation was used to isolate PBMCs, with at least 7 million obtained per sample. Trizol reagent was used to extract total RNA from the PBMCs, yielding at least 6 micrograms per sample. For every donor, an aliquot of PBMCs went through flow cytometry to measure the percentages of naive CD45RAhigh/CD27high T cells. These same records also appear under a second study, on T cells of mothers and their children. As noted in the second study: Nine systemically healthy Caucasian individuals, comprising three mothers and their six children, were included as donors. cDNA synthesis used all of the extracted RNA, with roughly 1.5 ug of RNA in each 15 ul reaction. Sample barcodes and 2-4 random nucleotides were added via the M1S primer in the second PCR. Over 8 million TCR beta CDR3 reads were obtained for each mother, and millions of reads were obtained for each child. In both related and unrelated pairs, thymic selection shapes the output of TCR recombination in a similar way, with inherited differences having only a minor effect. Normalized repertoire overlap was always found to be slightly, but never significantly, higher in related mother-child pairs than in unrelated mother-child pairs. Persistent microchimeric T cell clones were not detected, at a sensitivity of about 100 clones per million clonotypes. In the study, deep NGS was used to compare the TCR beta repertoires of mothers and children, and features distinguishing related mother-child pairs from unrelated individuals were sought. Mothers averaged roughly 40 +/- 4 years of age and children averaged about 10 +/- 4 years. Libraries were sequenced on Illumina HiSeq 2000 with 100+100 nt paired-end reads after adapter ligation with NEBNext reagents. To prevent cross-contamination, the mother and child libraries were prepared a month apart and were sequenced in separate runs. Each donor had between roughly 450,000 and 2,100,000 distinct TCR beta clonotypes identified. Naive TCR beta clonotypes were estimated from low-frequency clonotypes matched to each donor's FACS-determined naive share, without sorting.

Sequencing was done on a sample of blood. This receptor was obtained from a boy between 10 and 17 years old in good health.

The DNA is TGTGCCAGCAGCGCGGACAGCCAGCTGCGACTGTTTTTT. The translation is CASSADSQLRLFF. The rearrangement combines TRBV7-9 with TRBJ1-4; TRBD1 is possibly the D segment (6 matching bases). The CDR3 runs 13 amino acids, cysteine and phenylalanine included. The read is trimmed to its CDR3 DNA, 39 bases read in frame from base 1. A distance of 17 bases separates the germline ends of V and J, which lose 5 bases and 13 bases respectively. CDR1 SEHNR and CDR2 FQNEAQ were looked up in the germline V gene (reference sequence).